The 2 T cell receptor beta chains given below trace back to one sample, sequenced in a study of PD-1 blockade in classical Hodgkin lymphoma. Sequenced by immunoSEQ multiplex PCR; TCRdb stores in-frame clones only, minus some. The sample has about 50,000 clones, approximately 72% seen once. The sample's time point: cycle 4 day 1 (C4D1), after 5 to 7 weeks of nivolumab. All patients relapsed after autologous stem cell transplantation, and brentuximab vedotin exposure varied. Sequenced material: peripheral blood mononuclear cells (PBMCs), taken before the fourth cycle of nivolumab. The receptors stem from a human donor with classical Hodgkin lymphoma.

The V gene is TRBV27, the J gene TRBJ2-1; 11 bases fit TRBD2. Germline V lookup: CDR1 MNHEY, CDR2 SMNVEV (reference sequence). The V gene end was trimmed by 7 bases and the J gene end by 5 bases; junction bases not matched to a gene: 7. The CDR3 has 15 amino acids. The CDR3: CASTWLAGGDNEQFF. The CDR3 coding sequence is TGTGCCAGCACCTGGCTAGCGGGAGGAGACAATGAGCAGTTCTTC.

The chain is built from TRBV13 and TRBJ2-7; 11 positions match TRBD2. The CDR3 covers 14 residues. The J segment lost 4 bases and the V segment lost 6 bases, leaving 5 bases of the junction unmatched. Germline CDR1 is PRHDT and CDR2 is FYEKMQ (reference sequence). CDR3 in amino acids: CASRRLAGTYEQYF. DNA of the CDR3: TGTGCCAGCAGGCGACTAGCGGGAACTTACGAGCAGTACTTC.